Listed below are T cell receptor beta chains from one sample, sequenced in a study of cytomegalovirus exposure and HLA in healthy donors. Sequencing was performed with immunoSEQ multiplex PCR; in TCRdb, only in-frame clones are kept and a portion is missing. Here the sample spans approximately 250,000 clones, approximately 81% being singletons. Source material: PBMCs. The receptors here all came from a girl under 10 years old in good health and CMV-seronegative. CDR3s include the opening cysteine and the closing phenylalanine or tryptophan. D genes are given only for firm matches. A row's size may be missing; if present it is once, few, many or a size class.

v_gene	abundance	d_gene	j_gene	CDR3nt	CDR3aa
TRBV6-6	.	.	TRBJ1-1	TGTGCCTCCTCGGCGGGCAGTCTAAACACTGAAGCTTTCTTT	CASSAGSLNTEAFF
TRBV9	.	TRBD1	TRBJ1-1	TGTGCCAGCAGCGCCGAACTACAGGGGGCTGGTAGCTACACTGAAGCTTTCTTT	CASSAELQGAGSYTEAFF
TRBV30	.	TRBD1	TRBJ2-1	TGTGCCTGGAGGTATCAGGGGGCGCGGCGATACAATGAGCAGTTCTTC	CAWRYQGARRYNEQFF
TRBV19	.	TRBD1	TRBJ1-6	TGTGCCAGTAGTGTACAGGGGGCAGGTTCACCCCTCCACTTT	CASSVQGAGSPLHF
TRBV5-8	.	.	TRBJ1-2	TGTGCCAGCAGCCTCGAACAGGGAGTAAACTATGGCTACACCTTC	CASSLEQGVNYGYTF
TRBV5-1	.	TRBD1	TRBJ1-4	TGCGCCAGCAAGGGCCCCGACAGGGTTAATGAAAAACTGTTTTTT	CASKGPDRVNEKLFF
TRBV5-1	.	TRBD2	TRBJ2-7	TGCGCCAGCAGCTCCCTGTTTGGGCGGGAGGGCGCCGCCTACGAGCAGTACTTC	CASSSLFGREGAAYEQYF
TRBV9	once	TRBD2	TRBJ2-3	TGTGCCAGCAGCGTGACTAGCGGGAGTTTTACAGATACGCAGTATTTT	CASSVTSGSFTDTQYF
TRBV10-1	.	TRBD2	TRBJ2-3	TGCGCCAGCAGTGAGTCGGCTAGCGGGGGGCTTGATACGCAGTATTTT	CASSESASGGLDTQYF
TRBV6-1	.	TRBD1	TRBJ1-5	TGTGCCAGCAGTGAAGGGACAGGGGGGAACCAGCCCCAGCATTTT	CASSEGTGGNQPQHF
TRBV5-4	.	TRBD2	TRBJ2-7	TGTGCCAGCAGCGCCGGACTAGCGGGAGTCCCGGGCCACGAGCAGTACTTC	CASSAGLAGVPGHEQYF
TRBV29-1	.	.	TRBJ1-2	TGCAGCGTTGAGTGGAGGGAGAACTATGGCTACACCTTC	CSVEWRENYGYTF
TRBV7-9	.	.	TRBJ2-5	TGTGCCAGCAGCTTATTACAGGGCAAAGAGACCCAGTACTTC	CASSLLQGKETQYF
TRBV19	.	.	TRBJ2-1	TGTGCCAGTAGTAAAGCTCCAAGCTCCTACAATGAGCAGTTCTTC	CASSKAPSSYNEQFF
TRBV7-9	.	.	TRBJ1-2	TGTGCCAGCAGCCGGGACACGTCCGATGGCTACACCTTC	CASSRDTSDGYTF
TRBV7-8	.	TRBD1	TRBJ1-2	TGTGCCAGCAGCTTAGTCAGGGGGCATGGCTATGGCTACACCTTC	CASSLVRGHGYGYTF
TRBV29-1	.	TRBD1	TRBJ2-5	TGCAGCGTTGAGGGACAGGGGAATCGAGAGCAGTACTTC	CSVEGQGNREQYF
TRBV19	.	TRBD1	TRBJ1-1	TGTGCCACCTGGACAGGGGGCATAAACACTGAAGCTTTCTTT	CATWTGGINTEAFF
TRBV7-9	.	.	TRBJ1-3	TGTGCCAGCAGCATTTCCAGGGGCCCCTACTCTGGAAACACCATATATTTT	CASSISRGPYSGNTIYF
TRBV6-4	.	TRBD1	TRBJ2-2	TGTGCCAGCAGTGTCTCACGGACAGGGGACACCGGGGAGCTGTTTTTT	CASSVSRTGDTGELFF
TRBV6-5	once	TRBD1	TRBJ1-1	TGTGCCAGCAGTTCAACCGGGACAGTGAACACTGAAGCTTTCTTT	CASSSTGTVNTEAFF
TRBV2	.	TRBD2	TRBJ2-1	TGTGCCAGCAGAGATACTGGGGGAGGGTCGTACAATGAGCAGTTCTTC	CASRDTGGGSYNEQFF
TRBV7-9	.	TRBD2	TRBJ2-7	TGTGCCAGCAGCGCCTGGCGGGAGGACGAGCAGTACTTC	CASSAWREDEQYF
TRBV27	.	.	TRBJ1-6	TGTGCCAGCAGTTTCGTTAGAACCTATAATTCACCCCTCCACTTT	CASSFVRTYNSPLHF
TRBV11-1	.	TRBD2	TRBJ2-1	TGTGCCAGCAGCCTCCGGGACTATTACAATGAGCAGTTCTTC	CASSLRDYYNEQFF
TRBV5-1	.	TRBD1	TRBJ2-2	TGCGCCAGCAGCTTGGGTGACAGGGACACCGGGGAGCTGTTTTTT	CASSLGDRDTGELFF
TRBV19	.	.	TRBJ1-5	TGTGCCAGTAGGATACAGGGTAATCAGCCCCAGCATTTT	CASRIQGNQPQHF
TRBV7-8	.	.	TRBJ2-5	TGTGCCAGCAGCTTAGGGGCACCCGGCGAGACCCAGTACTTC	CASSLGAPGETQYF
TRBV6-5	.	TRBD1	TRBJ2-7	TGTGCCAGCAGCTCTAGGGGGACAGGGGGCTACGAGCAGTACTTC	CASSSRGTGGYEQYF